This passage covers 27 T cell receptor beta chains from one sample sequenced in a study of cytomegalovirus exposure and HLA in healthy donors. Primers for the PCR totalled 60 Vbeta and 13 Jbeta. The data were produced by immunoSEQ multiplex PCR, yet TCRdb's version contains in-frame clones alone and is incomplete. The profile covers fewer than 150,000 clones, with 67% appearing a single time and 7.5% to 9% taken by the ten largest. Sequenced material: PBMCs. Every receptor here comes from a man aged 18 to 35 in good health and CMV-seropositive.

The V call is TRBV5-5, the J call TRBJ1-4; D is unresolved. The germline V gene encodes CDR1 SGHKS and CDR2 YYEKEE (reference sequence). Deletions cut 0 bases from V and 8 bases from J, with 17 bases between. This CDR3 is built from 16 residues. The CDR3 loop is CASSLGEGTPVEKLFF. CDR3 coding DNA: TGTGCCAGCAGCTTGGGGGAGGGTACTCCTGTGGAAAAACTGTTTTTT.

Written as DNA, the CDR3 is TGTGCCAGCAGCTTGGCAGGGGGTGGGGAGGCAGATACGCAGTATTTT. Its protein product is CASSLAGGGEADTQYF. The V call is TRBV5-4, the J call TRBJ2-3; weak D call: TRBD1 (7 bases). CDR3 length: 16 amino acids. Germline CDR1 SGHNT, CDR2 YYREEE (reference sequence). V shed 0 bases and J shed 4 bases, with 15 bases lying between them.

This clone came up once. The chain carries TRBV11-3 and TRBJ2-1; 7 nucleotides match TRBD1. With V trimmed by 4 bases and J by 3 bases, 3 bases remained unmatched. The germline V gene has CDR1 SGHNT and CDR2 YENEEA. The CDR3 has 14 amino acids. As DNA, the CDR3 is TGTGCCAGCAGCTCCCGGGACAGCTACAATGAGCAGTTCTTC. It encodes CASSSRDSYNEQFF.

The sample holds one count of this clone. This sequence joins TRBV19 and TRBJ2-5; TRBD2 agrees at 10 bases. V lost 8 bases to trimming and J lost 5 bases; unmatched junction nucleotides: 8. This CDR3 spans 14 amino acids. Germline CDR1 is LNHDA and CDR2 is SQIVND (reference sequence). The CDR3 DNA follows: TGTGCCAGTGAAGATAGCGGGGGGACGGAGACCCAGTACTTC. It translates to CASEDSGGTETQYF.

J is TRBJ1-4 and V is TRBV2; the D is unclear. Germline CDR1 reads SNHLY; CDR2 reads FYNNEI. Trimming took off 3 bases at V and 7 bases at J, with 15 bases between the two ends. The CDR3 consists of 15 residues. CDR3 nucleotides: TGTGCCAGCAGTGACCCCCCCGTCTCCGTTGAAAAACTGTTTTTT. It yields the protein CASSDPPVSVEKLFF.

This chain uses TRBV5-6 with TRBJ2-1; 7 bases align to TRBD2. The length of the CDR3 is 13 residues. Germline lookup yields CDR1 SGHDT and CDR2 YYEEEE. The V segment lost 4 bases and the J segment 6 bases; nucleotides outside the gene matches: 4. The CDR3 loop is CASSPGTTNEQFF. CDR3 nucleotide sequence: TGTGCCAGCAGCCCGGGGACTACCAATGAGCAGTTCTTC.

This chain links TRBV7-6 with TRBJ2-5, with 11 bases lining up with TRBD1. CDR3 length equals 14 residues. V gave up 5 bases and J gave up 4 bases; unmatched junction bases: 3. Germline CDR1 SGHVS, CDR2 FNYEAQ. The CDR3 DNA sequence: TGTGCCAGCAGCGCCGGGACAGGGGGAGAGACCCAGTACTTC. Its protein is CASSAGTGGETQYF.

The V call is TRBV30, the J call TRBJ2-5, with D perhaps TRBD2 (6 bases). V was trimmed by 0 bases and J by 5 bases, leaving 16 bases between them. The CDR3 has 15 amino acids. Germline V CDR1 and CDR2: GTSNPN, SVGIG (reference sequence). The CDR3 spells CAWSVLVGGRETQYF. The CDR3 nucleotides read TGTGCCTGGAGTGTACTGGTCGGGGGTCGGGAGACCCAGTACTTC.

Only a few counts were recorded for this clone. The rearrangement joins TRBV29-1 to TRBJ2-7; tentatively, D is TRBD1 (6 bases). The ends were cut back, 7 bases at V and 0 bases at J, with 19 bases in the middle. Germline V CDR1 and CDR2: SQVTM, ANQGSEA. The CDR3 is 15 amino acids. CDR3 sequence reads: CSAEGVRGDSYEQYF. CDR3 coding DNA: TGCAGCGCCGAGGGGGTCCGAGGGGACTCCTACGAGCAGTACTTC.

This chain links TRBV4-1 with TRBJ2-3; 8 positions agree with TRBD2. CDR3 length: 16 residues. The germline CDR1 and CDR2 sequences are MGHRA and YSYEKL. V lost 0 bases and J lost 4; bases outside the gene matches: 6. The CDR3 here is CASSQEPAGDSDTQYF. The CDR3 DNA reads as TGCGCCAGCAGCCAAGAGCCAGCGGGGGACTCAGATACGCAGTATTTT.

V and J are TRBV12-5 and TRBJ1-1; 8 bases map to TRBD1. CDR1 and CDR2 from the germline V gene are LGHNT and FRNRAP. The ends lost 2 bases at V and 10 bases at J; junction bases unmatched: 6. The CDR3 contains 13 residues. The CDR3 is CASGLMDRDRAFF. The CDR3, as DNA: TGTGCTAGTGGTTTGATGGACAGGGATCGAGCTTTCTTT. The entire variable domain, with the rest obtained from reference TRBV12-5 and TRBJ1-1, is as follows: DARVTQTPRHKVTEMGQEVTMRCQPILGHNTVFWYRQTMMQGLELLAYFRNRAPLDDSGMPKDRFSAEMPDATLATLKIQPSEPRDSAVYFCASGLMDRDRAFFGQGTRLTVV.

The chain recombines TRBV1 with TRBJ2-7; the table's D call, TRBD2, was not checked against the DNA. TRBV1 corresponds to a pseudogene. The CDR3 has 17 amino acids. For the CDR3, the DNA is TGCACCAGCAGCCGACTAACAGCGGGGGGGGCCCCGTACGAGCAGTACGTC. It codes for CTSSRLTAGGAPYEQYV.

V is TRBV11-3 and J is TRBJ2-3, with TRBD2 matching 8 bases. CDR1 is SGHNT, CDR2 YENEEA, per germline. With V trimmed by 1 base and J by 0 bases, 3 bases remained unmatched. The CDR3 is 16 residues long. In DNA, the CDR3 is TGTGCCAGCAGCTTAGTTGCGGGGGGAAGCACAGATACGCAGTATTTT. Translating gives CASSLVAGGSTDTQYF.

This clone was observed a handful of times. The genes are TRBV19 and TRBJ2-2; 7 positions match TRBD1. V lost 6 bases to trimming and J lost 6 bases; unmatched junction nucleotides: 7. CDR1 is LNHDA and CDR2 is SQIVND in the germline V gene (reference sequence). The CDR3 totals 14 residues. CDR3: CASSPGQWAGELFF. The CDR3 coding sequence is TGTGCCAGTAGCCCGGGACAGTGGGCCGGGGAGCTGTTTTTT. The full variable domain, with the rest looked up from reference TRBV19 and TRBJ2-2, is DGGITQSPKYLFRKEGQNVTLSCEQNLNHDAMYWYRQDPGQGLRLIYYSQIVNDFQKGDIAEGYSVSREKKESFPLTVTSAQKNPTAFYLCASSPGQWAGELFFGEGSRLTVL.

In its sample, this clone was seen a few times. Compared with germline, one end of the junction differs, possibly owing to a read error. This sequence joins TRBV4-1 and TRBJ2-1, with 9 bases aligning to TRBD2. Per germline, CDR1 MGHRA and CDR2 YSYEKL. This CDR3 is 18 amino acids long. The CDR3 region has the DNA TGCGCCAGCAGTCAAGACAGGAGCTTCGGGACTAGCCTCAATGAGCAGTTCTTC. Residues: CASSQDRSFGTSLNEQFF.

Notes on this clone: A read error is possible here, since a much larger clone lies one base away. The V and J genes are TRBV4-2 and TRBJ1-1, with D perhaps TRBD1 (6 bases). Germline CDR1 and CDR2: LGHNA and YNFKEQ. V was clipped by 0 bases and J by 8 bases, with 10 bases between them. The CDR3 covers 13 residues. The CDR3 here is CASSQEDSREAFF. The DNA for the CDR3 is TGTGCCAGCAGCCAAGAGGACAGTCGGGAAGCTTTCTTT.

The chain combines TRBV7-9 with TRBJ2-6; possible D gene TRBD2, 5 bases. The CDR3 is 16 residues long. CDR1 and CDR2 (germline): SEHNR, FQNEAQ (reference sequence). V was shortened by 3 bases and J by 8 bases, with 17 bases between the two germline ends. The CDR3 loop is CASSFQVLRGSNVLTF. In nucleotides, the CDR3 is TGTGCCAGCAGCTTTCAGGTCTTACGAGGGTCCAACGTCCTGACTTTC.

The V and J genes are TRBV4-2 and TRBJ1-2, with D hard to call. The V and J ends lost 0 bases and 4 bases respectively, with 6 bases between them. Germline lookup yields CDR1 LGHNA and CDR2 YNFKEQ. This CDR3 is 13 amino acids long. The CDR3 sequence is CASSQDNSYGYTF. DNA for the CDR3: TGTGCCAGCAGCCAAGATAACAGCTATGGCTACACCTTC.

The chain carries TRBV25-1 and TRBJ2-5; 7 bases are a match to TRBD1. The CDR3 length is 15 residues. The ends lost 2 bases at V and 2 bases at J; junction bases unmatched: 5. The germline gives CDR1 MGHDK, CDR2 SYGVNS. The CDR3 sequence: CASSEPTTGQETQYF. For the CDR3, the DNA is TGTGCCAGCAGTGAACCGACGACAGGGCAAGAGACCCAGTACTTC.

The rearrangement links TRBV4-1 to TRBJ1-5; D is ambiguous. V was shortened by 1 base and J by 2 bases, with 9 bases between the two germline ends. CDR1 and CDR2 (germline): MGHRA, YSYEKL. This CDR3 is 15 amino acids long. The CDR3 reads CASSQGTSGNQPQHF. The CDR3 nucleotides read TGCGCCAGCAGCCAAGGTACATCCGGCAATCAGCCCCAGCATTTT.

The gene calls are TRBV25-1 and TRBJ1-5; D not resolved. Germline values: CDR1 MGHDK, CDR2 SYGVNS. V was trimmed by 0 bases and J by 3 bases, leaving 6 bases between them. The CDR3 sequence is 14 residues long. CDR3 loop: CASSEYGYNQPQHF. CDR3 DNA sequence: TGTGCCAGCAGTGAATACGGGTACAATCAGCCCCAGCATTTT.

The chain links TRBV9 to TRBJ2-1; 13 bases map to TRBD2. The CDR3 is 16 residues long. V lost 3 bases, J lost 9 bases, and 9 bases stayed unmatched. The germline V gene encodes CDR1 SGDLS and CDR2 YYNGEE. The CDR3 region is CASSGVGTSGVGEQFF. In DNA, the CDR3 is TGTGCCAGCAGCGGAGTAGGGACTAGCGGGGTAGGTGAGCAGTTCTTC.

This chain uses TRBV5-1 with TRBJ1-2, with D possibly being TRBD1 (5 bases). This CDR3 comprises 15 residues. Germline V gene lookup returns CDR1 SGHRS and CDR2 YFSETQ. V was shortened by 4 bases and J by 7 bases, with 20 bases between the two germline ends. In DNA form, the CDR3 reads TGCGCCAGCAGCCCATCACCCACAGGTTTGGGTGGCTACACCTTC. Translating it yields CASSPSPTGLGGYTF.

The chain recombines TRBV5-1 with TRBJ2-7, with 7 bases lining up with TRBD1. The V gene's germline CDR1 is SGHRS and CDR2 YFSETQ. Losses at the gene ends were 2 bases for V and 3 bases for J; bases not matched to a gene: 5. The CDR3 is made up of 14 amino acids. CDR3 sequence: CASSLSRDSYEQYF. DNA of the CDR3: TGCGCCAGCAGCTTAAGCCGGGACAGCTACGAGCAGTACTTC.

The chain joins TRBV27 to TRBJ1-5; D uncertain. Deletions cut 2 bases from V and 4 bases from J, with 12 bases between. This CDR3 spans 15 amino acids. The V gene's germline CDR1 is MNHEY and CDR2 SMNVEV (reference sequence). The CDR3 loop reads CASSLLAGPNQPQHF. The CDR3, as DNA: TGTGCCAGCAGTTTACTGGCGGGCCCGAATCAGCCCCAGCATTTT.

This sequence joins TRBV4-1 and TRBJ2-2, with 14 bases identical to TRBD2. Unmatched junction bases numbered 4, after V lost 6 bases and J lost 1 base. Germline values: CDR1 MGHRA, CDR2 YSYEKL. The length of the CDR3 is 17 residues. The CDR3 nucleotides read TGCGCCAGCAGGAGGGGGACTAGCGGGGGGAACACCGGGGAGCTGTTTTTT. The encoded protein is CASRRGTSGGNTGELFF.

J is TRBJ2-5 and V is TRBV6-6; 7 bases match TRBD1. The trim removed 0 bases at V and 4 bases at J, leaving 2 bases unmatched. This CDR3 contains 14 residues. CDR1 is MNHNY and CDR2 is SVGAGI in the germline V gene (reference sequence). The CDR3 is CASSYSSGGETQYF. The CDR3 DNA reads TGTGCCAGCAGTTACTCGTCAGGGGGAGAGACCCAGTACTTC.